The T cell receptor beta chain under discussion was sequenced for a study of blood T cells in healthy people across ages. This clonotype was counted ten times or more. The length of the CDR3 is 15 residues. The germline V gene has CDR1 SGHTA and CDR2 FQGNSA. V was clipped by 5 bases and J by 6 bases, with 17 bases between them. With a J-beta primer mix and a sample-barcoded 5' primer, a second PCR ran roughly 7 to 11 cycles. MiXCR was run by TCRdb on the 5' RACE reads, yielding one entry per CDR3 protein. The sample gives 1.8 million or so distinct CDR3 sequences, more than 35% of which show up once; about 23% is in the top ten.

V is TRBV7-2 and J is TRBJ2-4, with unresolved D. This TCR derives from a human donor in good health. The sequencing input was blood. CDR3: CASSPGATGSNIQYF. The CDR3 bases are TGTGCCAGCAGCCCCGGAGCGACTGGCTCAAACATTCAGTACTTC.